These 21 T cell receptor beta chains originate from one sample sequenced in a study of blood T cell repertoires in COVID-19. Repertoires were generated with immunoSEQ multiplex PCR, while TCRdb's copy carries only in-frame clones and drops some. The sample has about 320,000 clones; 86% are singletons. The sequenced sample was peripheral blood. The receptors shown here come from a woman aged 45-65 years with acute or convalescent COVID-19.

This clone was detected a few times. The chain joins TRBV11-2 to TRBJ2-7; D possibly corresponds to TRBD2 (6 bases). V shed 4 bases and J shed 3 bases, with 13 bases lying between them. This CDR3 contains 14 residues. Germline V gene data show CDR1 as SGHAT and CDR2 as FQNNGV. The CDR3 here is CASSSPDGGYEQYF. The DNA of the CDR3 is TGTGCCAGCAGCTCGCCGGACGGGGGCTACGAGCAGTACTTC.

The V and J genes are TRBV5-1 and TRBJ1-1; 12 bases align to TRBD1. Germline V CDR1 and CDR2: SGHRS, YFSETQ. V lost 0 bases, J lost 4 bases, and 7 bases stayed unmatched. The CDR3 covers 17 residues. In DNA form, the CDR3 reads TGCGCCAGCAGCTTGGGGGACAGGGGGCGATTAAGCACTGAAGCTTTCTTT. Translating gives CASSLGDRGRLSTEAFF.

This clone was counted a few times. The chain links TRBV30 to TRBJ2-7; the match to TRBD1 covers 11 bases. The CDR3 extends over 13 amino acids. Looked up from germline, CDR1 is GTSNPN and CDR2 is SVGIG (reference sequence). V lost 8 bases and J lost 6; bases outside the gene matches: 9. CDR3 in DNA: TGTGCCCTTAGCGGGACAGGGGGGATCGAGCAGTACTTC. This codes for CALSGTGGIEQYF.

V usage is TRBV19 and J usage is TRBJ2-1, with D hard to call. The CDR3 has 15 amino acids. Germline loops: CDR1 LNHDA, CDR2 SQIVND (reference sequence). V lost 5 bases and J 2 bases, leaving 13 bases between the germline ends. The CDR3 DNA sequence: TGTGCCAGTAGTTTAAGCGCAAACACCTACAATGAGCAGTTCTTC. The encoded protein is CASSLSANTYNEQFF.

V and J are TRBV12-5 and TRBJ2-5; the match to TRBD1 covers 8 bases. The CDR3 contains 13 residues. V lost 6 bases to trimming and J lost 5 bases; unmatched junction nucleotides: 5. Germline CDR1 reads LGHNT; CDR2 reads FRNRAP. The CDR3 spells CASGPGGGETQYF. The DNA of the CDR3 is TGTGCTAGTGGCCCAGGGGGCGGGGAGACCCAGTACTTC.

About this clone itself: The junction does not match germline at one end; this may be a read error. J is TRBJ1-6 and V is TRBV7-8, with 7 bases identical to TRBD1. This CDR3 is built from 16 residues. Germline assignment: CDR1 SGHVS and CDR2 FQNEAQ. The CDR3 coding sequence is TGTGCCAGCAGATTAGACGCCAGGGGGTATAATTCACCCCTCCACTTT. Its protein is CASRLDARGYNSPLHF.

The rearrangement joins TRBV27 to TRBJ1-4; TRBD1 is a possible D gene (5 bases). The germline V gene encodes CDR1 MNHEY and CDR2 SMNVEV (reference sequence). Trimming took off 5 bases at V and 7 bases at J, with 11 bases between the two ends. There are 13 residues in the CDR3. The CDR3 region is CASSVWGGEKLFF. The CDR3 region has the DNA TGTGCCAGCAGTGTATGGGGGGGTGAAAAACTGTTTTTT.

The chain joins TRBV7-2 to TRBJ2-7; D is unresolved. Per germline, CDR1 SGHTA and CDR2 FQGNSA. Trimming took 1 base from V and 1 from J, leaving 11 bases between them. The length of the CDR3 is 15 residues. CDR3 DNA sequence: TGTGCCAGCAGCTTAGAACCTGGAGCTTCCTACGAGCAGTACTTC. Its protein product is CASSLEPGASYEQYF.

The rearrangement uses TRBV10-3 and TRBJ1-1; 7 nucleotides line up with TRBD1. The CDR3 is 18 amino acids. Trimming removed 5 bases from V and 3 bases from J; junction bases left unmatched: 18. Germline V gives CDR1 ENHRY, CDR2 SYGVKD. The DNA for the CDR3 is TGTGCCATCAGTTCGACAGGGCGGGGTCAAAGTCGGGACACTGAAGCTTTCTTT. This encodes CAISSTGRGQSRDTEAFF.

V is TRBV9 and J is TRBJ2-7; 7 bases fit TRBD1. V dropped 3 bases and J dropped 3; count of bases not matched to a gene: 6. In germline, CDR1 is SGDLS, CDR2 YYNGEE. The CDR3 length is 14 residues. CDR3 sequence: CASSGRDSGYEQYF. CDR3 nucleotide sequence: TGTGCCAGCAGCGGCCGGGACAGCGGCTACGAGCAGTACTTC.

The chain uses TRBV24-1 and TRBJ2-3, with 9 bases fitting TRBD2. Germline V gene sequence: CDR1 KGHDR, CDR2 SFDVKD. The J segment lost 3 bases and the V segment lost 1 base, leaving 4 bases of the junction unmatched. This CDR3 has 16 residues. CDR3 sequence: CATSDFSGSGTDTQYF. The CDR3 region has the DNA TGTGCCACCAGTGATTTTAGCGGGAGCGGGACAGATACGCAGTATTTT.

This sequence joins TRBV28 and TRBJ2-3; D possibly corresponds to TRBD2 (6 bases). Germline CDR1 MDHEN, CDR2 SYDVKM. The CDR3 spans 13 residues. Trimming took off 6 bases at V and 0 bases at J, with 7 bases between the two ends. The CDR3 protein is CASRRDSTDTQYF. The CDR3 nucleotides read TGTGCCAGCAGGCGGGACAGCACAGATACGCAGTATTTT. The whole variable domain, remainder taken from reference TRBV28 and TRBJ2-3, is DVKVTQSSRYLVKRTGEKVFLECVQDMDHENMFWYRQDPGLGLRLIYFSYDVKMKEKGDIPEGYSVSREKKERFSLILESASTNQTSMYLCASRRDSTDTQYFGPGTRLTVL.

The rearrangement uses TRBV3-1 (or the pseudogene TRBV3-2) and TRBJ1-5, with D unresolved. The CDR3 is 14 amino acids. V shed 5 bases and J shed 1 base, with 9 bases lying between them. Germline V gene sequence: CDR1 LGHDT, CDR2 YNNKEL (reference sequence). CDR3 in amino acids: CASSYARSNQPQHF. The DNA for the CDR3 is TGTGCCAGCAGCTATGCGCGGAGCAATCAGCCCCAGCATTTT.

This chain joins TRBV7-9 and TRBJ2-2; D is unclear. Trimming pared 5 bases from V and 2 bases from J, leaving 12 bases between. The CDR3 contains 15 residues. Germline CDR1 reads SEHNR; CDR2 reads FQNEAQ (reference sequence). In DNA, the CDR3 is TGTGCCAGCAGCCCAAATACGAGAAACACCGGGGAGCTGTTTTTT. It encodes CASSPNTRNTGELFF.

V usage is TRBV7-9 and J usage is TRBJ1-6; 7 bases map to TRBD1. The CDR3 spans 16 residues. The trim removed 6 bases at V and 0 bases at J, leaving 5 bases unmatched. The germline V gene has CDR1 SEHNR and CDR2 FQNEAQ (reference sequence). For the CDR3, the DNA is TGTGCCAGCAGTTTATCAGGGGGCTCCTATAATTCACCCCTCCACTTT. Translating gives CASSLSGGSYNSPLHF.

In DNA form, the CDR3 reads TGTGCCAGCTCACCGTTTGGTAGCCAAGAGACCCAGTACTTC. The encoded protein is CASSPFGSQETQYF. J is TRBJ2-5 and V is TRBV18; D is uncertain. Germline loops: CDR1 KGHSH, CDR2 LQKENI. The CDR3 is 14 residues long. V gave up 3 bases and J gave up 1 base, with 9 bases separating them.

V and J are TRBV5-4 and TRBJ2-4; D possibly corresponds to TRBD2 (6 bases). CDR1 is SGHNT, CDR2 YYREEE, per germline (reference sequence). The V end was cut by 3 bases, the J end by 2 bases, with 9 bases between. This CDR3 is built from 14 residues. Here the CDR3 DNA reads TGTGCCAGCAGCTCCGGCGGGACCAAAAACATTCAGTACTTC. It codes for CASSSGGTKNIQYF.

The V and J genes are TRBV6-6 and TRBJ1-1; maybe TRBD1 (5 bases). V was cut by 6 bases and J by 11 bases, with 19 bases left in between. Looked up from germline, CDR1 is MNHNY and CDR2 is SVGAGI (reference sequence). CDR3 length: 13 amino acids. The CDR3 is CASSDPGGVRAFF. Written as DNA, the CDR3 is TGTGCCAGCAGCGACCCCGGGGGGGTGCGGGCTTTCTTT.

The rearrangement links TRBV28 to TRBJ2-3; TRBD2 is a possible D gene (6 bases). CDR3 size: 13 residues. Per the germline V gene, CDR1 is MDHEN and CDR2 is SYDVKM. Between the trimmed V and J ends, which lost 5 bases and 2 bases, there was a span of 8 bases. In DNA, the CDR3 is TGTGCCAGCAGTCTAGCGACCACAGATACGCAGTATTTT. Its protein is CASSLATTDTQYF. The full variable domain, rest sourced from reference TRBV28 and TRBJ2-3, is DVKVTQSSRYLVKRTGEKVFLECVQDMDHENMFWYRQDPGLGLRLIYFSYDVKMKEKGDIPEGYSVSREKKERFSLILESASTNQTSMYLCASSLATTDTQYFGPGTRLTVL.

This sequence joins TRBV30 and TRBJ2-7; 9 nucleotides align to TRBD2. This CDR3 has 14 residues. The germline V gene has CDR1 GTSNPN and CDR2 SVGIG (reference sequence). The V segment lost 0 bases and the J segment 6 bases; nucleotides outside the gene matches: 6. Written as DNA, the CDR3 is TGTGCCTGGAGTGTGATAGCGGGAGACTCCGAGCAGTACTTC. The encoded protein is CAWSVIAGDSEQYF.

The V and J genes are TRBV19 and TRBJ1-1; D may be TRBD1 (5 bases). CDR3 size: 13 residues. V lost 5 bases, J lost 5 bases, and 12 bases lay in between. Germline V gene sequence: CDR1 LNHDA, CDR2 SQIVND (reference sequence). Written as DNA, the CDR3 is TGTGCCAGTAGTCCGCAGGGAGGTACTGAAGCTTTCTTT. Protein product: CASSPQGGTEAFF.